This TCR beta chain was retrieved from a study of blood T cell repertoires in COVID-19. Study overall: COVID-19 samples from acute and convalescent phases originated in the United States, Italy and Spain.

Enrolled through a virtual design, the participants were between roughly 18 and 95 years of age and came from about two dozen US areas. In assigning cohorts, the study relied on participant-reported clinical history. The study counted Cohort 3 donors as recovered given two negative PCRs, clearance, or symptom resolution. Sequenced by immunoSEQ multiplex PCR; TCRdb stores in-frame clones only, minus some. The table shows a few hundred thousand clones, with approximately 83% occurring only once. Trimming pared 2 bases from V and 0 bases from J, leaving 8 bases between. The CDR3 loop spans 15 amino acids. Per germline, CDR1 SNHLY and CDR2 FYNNEI.

The sample taken for sequencing was PBMCs or T cells enriched from blood (not recorded which). The chain employs TRBV2 and TRBJ2-1; D is perhaps TRBD2 (5 bases). The source is a woman in her 30s who had recovered from COVID-19. The CDR3 DNA reads TGTGCCAGCAGTGAAAGCGGAAGCTCCTACAATGAGCAGTTCTTC. It is translated as CASSESGSSYNEQFF.